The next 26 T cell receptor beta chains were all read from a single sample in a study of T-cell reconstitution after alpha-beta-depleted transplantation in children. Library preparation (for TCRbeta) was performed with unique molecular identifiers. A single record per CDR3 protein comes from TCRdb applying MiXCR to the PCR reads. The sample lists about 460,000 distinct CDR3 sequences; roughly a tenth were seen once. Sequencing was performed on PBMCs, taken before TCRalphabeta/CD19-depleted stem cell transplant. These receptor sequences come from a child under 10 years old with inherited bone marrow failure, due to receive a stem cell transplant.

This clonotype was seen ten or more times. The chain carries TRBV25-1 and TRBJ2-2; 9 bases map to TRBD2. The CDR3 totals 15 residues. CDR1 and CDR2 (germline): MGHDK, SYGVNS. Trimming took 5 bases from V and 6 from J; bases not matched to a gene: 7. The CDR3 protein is CASSRLAGNSGELFF. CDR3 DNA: TGTGCCAGCAGTCGTCTAGCGGGAAACTCCGGGGAGCTGTTTTTT.

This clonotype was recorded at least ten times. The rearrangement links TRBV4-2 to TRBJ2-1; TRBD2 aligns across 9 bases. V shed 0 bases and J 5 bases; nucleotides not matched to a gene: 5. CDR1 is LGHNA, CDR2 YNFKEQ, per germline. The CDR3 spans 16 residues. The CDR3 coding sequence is TGTGCCAGCAGCCAAGATGCCCGACTAGCGGACAATGAGCAGTTCTTC. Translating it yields CASSQDARLADNEQFF.

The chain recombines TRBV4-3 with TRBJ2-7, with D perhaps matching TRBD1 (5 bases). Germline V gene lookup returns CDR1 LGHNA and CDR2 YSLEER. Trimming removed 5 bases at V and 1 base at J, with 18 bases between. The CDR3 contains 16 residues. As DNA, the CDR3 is TGCGCCAGCAGCGCCCAGAGGCTAGGGGATTCCTACGAGCAGTACTTC. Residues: CASSAQRLGDSYEQYF.

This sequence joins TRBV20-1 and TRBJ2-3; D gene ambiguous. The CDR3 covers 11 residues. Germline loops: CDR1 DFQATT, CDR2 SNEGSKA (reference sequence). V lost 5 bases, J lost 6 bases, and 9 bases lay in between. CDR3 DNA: TGCAGTGCTGTAGTCACCGATACGCAGTATTTT. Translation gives CSAVVTDTQYF.

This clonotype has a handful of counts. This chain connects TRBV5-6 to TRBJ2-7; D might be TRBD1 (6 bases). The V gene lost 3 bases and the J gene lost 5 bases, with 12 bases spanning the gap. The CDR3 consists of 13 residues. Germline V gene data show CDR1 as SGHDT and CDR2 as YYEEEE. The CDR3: CASSSDRFHEQYF. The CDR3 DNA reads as TGTGCCAGCAGCTCCGACAGGTTCCACGAGCAGTACTTC.

The CDR3 DNA is TGTGCCAGCAGTTTATCCCCGGGACTAGCCGGCTACGAGCAGTACTTC. This gives the protein CASSLSPGLAGYEQYF. The chain couples TRBV27 to TRBJ2-7; 9 bases are shared with TRBD2. The CDR3 extends over 16 amino acids. Germline V gives CDR1 MNHEY, CDR2 SMNVEV (reference sequence). V gave up 0 bases and J gave up 3 bases; unmatched junction bases: 6.

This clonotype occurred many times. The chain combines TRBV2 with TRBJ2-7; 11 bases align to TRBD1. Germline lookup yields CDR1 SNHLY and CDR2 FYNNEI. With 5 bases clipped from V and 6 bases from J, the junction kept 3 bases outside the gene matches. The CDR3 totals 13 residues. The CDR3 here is CASSWTGGGEQYF. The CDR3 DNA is TGTGCCAGCAGTTGGACAGGGGGCGGCGAGCAGTACTTC.

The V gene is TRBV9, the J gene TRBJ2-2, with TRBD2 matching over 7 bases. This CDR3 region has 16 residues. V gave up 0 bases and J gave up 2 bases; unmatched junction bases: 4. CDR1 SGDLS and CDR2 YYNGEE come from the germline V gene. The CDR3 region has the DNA TGTGCCAGCAGCGTAGGCCTAGCGGTCAACACCGGGGAGCTGTTTTTT. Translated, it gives CASSVGLAVNTGELFF.

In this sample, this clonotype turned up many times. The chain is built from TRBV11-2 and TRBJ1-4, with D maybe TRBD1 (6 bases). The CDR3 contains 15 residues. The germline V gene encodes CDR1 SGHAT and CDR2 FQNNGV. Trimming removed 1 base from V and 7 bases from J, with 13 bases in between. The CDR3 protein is CASSLGAGAGEKLFF. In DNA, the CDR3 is TGTGCCAGCAGCTTAGGGGCGGGGGCTGGTGAAAAACTGTTTTTT.

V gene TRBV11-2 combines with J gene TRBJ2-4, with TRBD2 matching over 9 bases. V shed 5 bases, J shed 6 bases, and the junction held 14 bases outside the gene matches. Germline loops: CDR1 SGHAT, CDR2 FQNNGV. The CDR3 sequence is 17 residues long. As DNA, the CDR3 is TGTGCCAGCAGCCACGCCGTACTAGCGGGCGGGAGAAACATTCAGTACTTC. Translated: CASSHAVLAGGRNIQYF.

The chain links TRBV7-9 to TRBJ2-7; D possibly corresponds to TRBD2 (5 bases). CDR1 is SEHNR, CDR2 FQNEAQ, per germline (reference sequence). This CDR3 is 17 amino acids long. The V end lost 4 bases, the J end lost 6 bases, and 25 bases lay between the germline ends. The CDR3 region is CASSYPEGSGILSEQYF. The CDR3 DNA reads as TGTGCCAGCAGCTACCCCGAGGGCAGCGGCATACTCAGCGAGCAGTACTTC.

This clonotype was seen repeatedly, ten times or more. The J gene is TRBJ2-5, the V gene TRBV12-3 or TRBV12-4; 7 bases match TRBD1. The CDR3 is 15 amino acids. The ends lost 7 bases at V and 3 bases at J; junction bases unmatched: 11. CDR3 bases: TGTGCCAGCACCCCACCAGTAGACAGGGAAGAGACCCAGTACTTC. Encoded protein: CASTPPVDREETQYF.

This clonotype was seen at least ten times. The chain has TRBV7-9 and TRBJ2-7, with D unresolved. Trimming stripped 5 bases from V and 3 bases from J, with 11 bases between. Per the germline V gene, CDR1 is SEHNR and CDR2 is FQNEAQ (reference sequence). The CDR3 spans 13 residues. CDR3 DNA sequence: TGTGCCAGCAGCCCCCTAGGGAACTACGAGCAGTACTTC. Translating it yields CASSPLGNYEQYF. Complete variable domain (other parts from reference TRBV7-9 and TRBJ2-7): DTGVSQNPRHKITKRGQNVTFRCDPISEHNRLYWYRQTLGQGPEFLTYFQNEAQLEKSRLLSDRFSAERPKGSFSTLEIQRTEQGDSAMYLCASSPLGNYEQYFGPGTRLTVT.

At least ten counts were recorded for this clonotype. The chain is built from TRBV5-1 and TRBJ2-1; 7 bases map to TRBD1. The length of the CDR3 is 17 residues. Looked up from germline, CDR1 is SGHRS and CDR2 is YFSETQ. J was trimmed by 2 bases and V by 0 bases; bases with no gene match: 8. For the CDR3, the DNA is TGCGCCAGCAGCTTGGCAACGGGACAGAGGGCCTACAATGAGCAGTTCTTC. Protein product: CASSLATGQRAYNEQFF.

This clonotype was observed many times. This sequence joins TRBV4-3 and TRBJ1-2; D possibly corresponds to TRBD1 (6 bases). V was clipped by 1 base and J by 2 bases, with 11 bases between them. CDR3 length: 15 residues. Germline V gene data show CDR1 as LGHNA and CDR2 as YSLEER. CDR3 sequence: CASSQGQGSNYGYTF. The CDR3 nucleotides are TGCGCCAGCAGCCAAGGCCAGGGGAGCAACTATGGCTACACCTTC.

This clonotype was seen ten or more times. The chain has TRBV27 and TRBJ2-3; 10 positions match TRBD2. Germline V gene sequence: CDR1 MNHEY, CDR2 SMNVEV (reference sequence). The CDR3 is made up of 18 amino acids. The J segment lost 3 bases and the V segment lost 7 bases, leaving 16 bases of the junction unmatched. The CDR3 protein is CASKSGASGSGSTDTQYF. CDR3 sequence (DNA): TGTGCCAGCAAGTCGGGGGCTAGCGGGAGCGGGAGTACAGATACGCAGTATTTT.

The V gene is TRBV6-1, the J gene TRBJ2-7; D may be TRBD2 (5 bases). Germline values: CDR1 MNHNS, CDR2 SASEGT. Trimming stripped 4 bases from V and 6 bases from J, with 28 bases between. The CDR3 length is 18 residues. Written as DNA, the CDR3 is TGTGCCAGCAGTGTAAAGGACTTTGTCCGAGTTCGGGGAGTCGAGCAGTACTTC. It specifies CASSVKDFVRVRGVEQYF.

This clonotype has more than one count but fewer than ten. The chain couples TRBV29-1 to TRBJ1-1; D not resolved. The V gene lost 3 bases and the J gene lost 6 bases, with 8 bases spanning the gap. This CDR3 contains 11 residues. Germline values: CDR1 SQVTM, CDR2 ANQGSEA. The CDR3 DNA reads TGCAGCGTTGATGCGCAGTCTGAAGCTTTCTTT. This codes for CSVDAQSEAFF.

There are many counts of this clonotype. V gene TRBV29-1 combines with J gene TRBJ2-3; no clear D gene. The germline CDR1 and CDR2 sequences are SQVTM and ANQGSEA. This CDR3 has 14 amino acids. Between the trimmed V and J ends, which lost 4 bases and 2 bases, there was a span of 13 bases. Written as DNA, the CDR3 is TGCAGCGTTGGACCGTCTCTTTCCACAGATACGCAGTATTTT. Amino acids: CSVGPSLSTDTQYF.

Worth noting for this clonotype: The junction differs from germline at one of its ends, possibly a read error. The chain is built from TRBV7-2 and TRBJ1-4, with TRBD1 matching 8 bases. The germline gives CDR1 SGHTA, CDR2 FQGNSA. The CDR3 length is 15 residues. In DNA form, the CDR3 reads TGTGGCAGCAGCTTAATCAGCAGGGGGCGCGAAAAACTGTTTTTT. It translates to CGSSLISRGREKLFF.

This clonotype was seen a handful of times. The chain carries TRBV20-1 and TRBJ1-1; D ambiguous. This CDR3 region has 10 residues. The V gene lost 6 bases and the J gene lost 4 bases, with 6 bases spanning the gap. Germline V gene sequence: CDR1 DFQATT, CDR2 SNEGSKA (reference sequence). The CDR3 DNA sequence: TGCAGTGCCACCTCCACTGAAGCTTTCTTT. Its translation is CSATSTEAFF.

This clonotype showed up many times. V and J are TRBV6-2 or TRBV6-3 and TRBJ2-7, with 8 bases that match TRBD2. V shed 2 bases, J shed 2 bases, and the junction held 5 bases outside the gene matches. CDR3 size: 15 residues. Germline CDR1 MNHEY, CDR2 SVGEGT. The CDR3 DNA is TGTGCCAGCAGTTACATTCGGGAGGGCCCCTACGAGCAGTACTTC. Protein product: CASSYIREGPYEQYF.

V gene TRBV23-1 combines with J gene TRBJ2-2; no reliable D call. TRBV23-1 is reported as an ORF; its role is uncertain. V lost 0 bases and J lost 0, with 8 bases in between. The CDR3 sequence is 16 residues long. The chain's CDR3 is CASSQSYITNTGELFF. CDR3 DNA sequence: TGCGCCAGCAGTCAATCGTACATAACGAACACCGGGGAGCTGTTTTTT.

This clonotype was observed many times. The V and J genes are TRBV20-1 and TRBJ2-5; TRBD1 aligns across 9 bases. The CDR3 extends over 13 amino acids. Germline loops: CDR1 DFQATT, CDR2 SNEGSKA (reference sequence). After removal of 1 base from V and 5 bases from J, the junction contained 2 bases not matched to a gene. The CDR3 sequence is CSARGDRGETQYF. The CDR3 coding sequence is TGCAGTGCTAGAGGTGACAGGGGGGAGACCCAGTACTTC.

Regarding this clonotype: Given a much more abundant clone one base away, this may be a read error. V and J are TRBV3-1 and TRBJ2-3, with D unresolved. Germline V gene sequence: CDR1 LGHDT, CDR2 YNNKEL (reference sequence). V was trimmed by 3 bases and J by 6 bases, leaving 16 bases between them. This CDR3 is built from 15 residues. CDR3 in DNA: TGTGCCAGCAGCCACAAACCCACAACTTCGGATACGCAGTATTTT. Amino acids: CASSHKPTTSDTQYF.

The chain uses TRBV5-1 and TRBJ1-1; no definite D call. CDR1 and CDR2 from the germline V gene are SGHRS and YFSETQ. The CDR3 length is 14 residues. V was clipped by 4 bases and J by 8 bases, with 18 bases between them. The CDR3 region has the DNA TGCGCCAGCAGCCCCCACCCTTATCAAGGGGAAGCTTTCTTT. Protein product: CASSPHPYQGEAFF.